The 26 T cell receptor beta chains below all came from one sample that was sequenced in a study of graft-versus-host responses after intestinal transplantation. No antigens are known for them. Method: immunoSEQ multiplex PCR; TCRdb's copy keeps in-frame clones and lacks some. The sample lists around 110,000 clones; about nine tenths were seen once. The sample consisted of unstimulated CD4+ T cells sorted from spleen or lymph node cells, taken before intestinal transplant. Receptors were obtained from a human donor who received an intestinal transplant.

V gene TRBV18 combines with J gene TRBJ2-1, with 12 bases lining up with TRBD2. Germline V gene sequence: CDR1 KGHSH, CDR2 LQKENI. The CDR3 consists of 22 residues. V gave up 4 bases and J gave up 9 bases; unmatched junction bases: 28. The CDR3 DNA reads as TGTGCCAGCTCACTCTCCCGGGGTGTCAGTACAGGACTAGCGGGACTCGTCAGTGAGCAGTTCTTC. This gives the protein CASSLSRGVSTGLAGLVSEQFF.

The CDR3 nucleotides are TGTGCCAGCAGTGATTCCATGGCAGGGTGGGTTTATCAGCCCCAGCATTTT. This sequence encodes CASSDSMAGWVYQPQHF. The chain uses TRBV6-1 and TRBJ1-5, with D possibly matching TRBD1 (5 bases). The CDR3 is 17 residues long. Germline assignment: CDR1 MNHNS and CDR2 SASEGT. The ends were cut back, 3 bases at V and 5 bases at J, with 20 bases in the middle.

The gene calls are TRBV7-9 and TRBJ1-3; the D is unclear. Germline V lookup: CDR1 SEHNR, CDR2 FQNEAQ (reference sequence). There are 14 residues in the CDR3. Trimming stripped 5 bases from V and 0 bases from J, with 8 bases between. The CDR3 DNA reads as TGTGCCAGCAGCGCAGGCTACTCTGGAAACACCATATATTTT. It translates to CASSAGYSGNTIYF. Based on the CDR3 plus reference TRBV7-9 and TRBJ1-3, the full variable domain is DTGVSQNPRHKITKRGQNVTFRCDPISEHNRLYWYRQTLGQGPEFLTYFQNEAQLEKSRLLSDRFSAERPKGSFSTLEIQRTEQGDSAMYLCASSAGYSGNTIYFGEGSWLTVV.

The chain recombines TRBV7-8 with TRBJ2-3; D is possibly TRBD2 (7 bases). V lost 2 bases to trimming and J lost 1 base, with 13 bases between them. The CDR3 length is 16 residues. Germline CDR1 reads SGHVS; CDR2 reads FQNEAQ. The CDR3 DNA sequence: TGTGCCAGCAGCTTATCCGGGGGGCTACGCACAGATACGCAGTATTTT. It specifies CASSLSGGLRTDTQYF.

The chain links TRBV5-1 to TRBJ2-7; 8 bases match TRBD1. V lost 2 bases to trimming and J lost 12 bases; unmatched junction nucleotides: 7. The germline CDR1 and CDR2 sequences are SGHRS and YFSETQ. This CDR3 comprises 12 residues. The CDR3 here is CASSFTGTGLYF. CDR3 bases: TGCGCCAGCAGCTTCACCGGGACAGGATTGTACTTC.

V gene TRBV14 combines with J gene TRBJ2-1; 8 bases agree with TRBD2. Unmatched junction bases numbered 2, after V lost 4 bases and J lost 6 bases. This CDR3 contains 13 residues. Germline CDR1 and CDR2: SGHDN and FVKESK. The CDR3 spells CASSLREGNEQFF. The CDR3 region has the DNA TGTGCCAGCAGCCTCCGGGAGGGCAATGAGCAGTTCTTC.

V usage is TRBV7-9 and J usage is TRBJ2-4; 15 positions match TRBD2. The CDR3 has 17 amino acids. CDR1 and CDR2 from the germline V gene are SEHNR and FQNEAQ (reference sequence). Trimming took 4 bases from V and 4 from J; bases not matched to a gene: 5. CDR3 coding DNA: TGTGCCAGCAGCTCTGTAGGGACTAGCGGGGGGAAAAACATTCAGTACTTC. Residues: CASSSVGTSGGKNIQYF.

This sequence joins TRBV19 and TRBJ2-2, with TRBD1 matching over 10 bases. V lost 6 bases and J lost 1; bases outside the gene matches: 11. Germline V gives CDR1 LNHDA, CDR2 SQIVND (reference sequence). The CDR3 totals 18 residues. The CDR3 spells CASSRDRDRGQNTGELFF. The CDR3 nucleotides read TGTGCCAGTAGCCGAGACCGGGACAGGGGCCAGAACACCGGGGAGCTGTTTTTT. Drawing the rest from reference TRBV19 and TRBJ2-2, the complete variable domain is DGGITQSPKYLFRKEGQNVTLSCEQNLNHDAMYWYRQDPGQGLRLIYYSQIVNDFQKGDIAEGYSVSREKKESFPLTVTSAQKNPTAFYLCASSRDRDRGQNTGELFFGEGSRLTVL.

V is TRBV18 and J is TRBJ2-1, with 8 bases aligning to TRBD2. CDR3 length equals 17 residues. Germline assignment: CDR1 KGHSH and CDR2 LQKENI. J lost 4 bases, V lost 0 bases, and 8 bases had no gene match. The CDR3 is CASSPPVAQRGYNEQFF. Written as DNA, the CDR3 is TGTGCCAGCTCACCACCGGTAGCCCAGCGGGGGTACAATGAGCAGTTCTTC.

The sample holds one count of this clone. J is TRBJ1-1 and V is TRBV28, with 8 bases aligning to TRBD1. This CDR3 is built from 14 residues. Germline V gives CDR1 MDHEN, CDR2 SYDVKM. J gave up 5 bases and V 6 bases, and 8 bases lay outside the gene matches. The CDR3 is CASSPDRGGTEAFF. The DNA of the CDR3 is TGTGCCAGCAGCCCCGACAGGGGAGGGACTGAAGCTTTCTTT.

The count of this clone is one. The gene calls are TRBV5-6 and TRBJ2-6; D is uncertain. Germline values: CDR1 SGHDT, CDR2 YYEEEE. The CDR3 runs to 16 residues. V lost 4 bases, J lost 2 bases, and 13 bases lay in between. This CDR3 is CASSLTLLAGANVLTF. CDR3 DNA sequence: TGTGCCAGCAGCCTGACACTCCTGGCTGGGGCCAACGTCCTGACTTTC.

The chain links TRBV19 to TRBJ2-7; TRBD2 matches 7 bases. V gave up 5 bases and J gave up 2 bases; unmatched junction bases: 9. CDR3 length: 15 amino acids. Germline V gene lookup returns CDR1 LNHDA and CDR2 SQIVND (reference sequence). DNA for the CDR3: TGTGCCAGTAGTGTGGGGAGGGCTCCCACCTACGAGCAGTACTTC. It translates to CASSVGRAPTYEQYF.

The chain recombines TRBV19 with TRBJ1-6; maybe TRBD1 (6 bases). V was pared by 5 bases and J by 7 bases, with 15 bases between. Per germline, CDR1 LNHDA and CDR2 SQIVND (reference sequence). There are 15 residues in the CDR3. The CDR3 region is CASSRGAAWNSPLHF. The CDR3 DNA follows: TGTGCCAGTAGTCGGGGGGCGGCTTGGAATTCACCCCTCCACTTT.

The rearrangement joins TRBV7-3 to TRBJ2-1, with 9 bases that match TRBD2. Germline loops: CDR1 SGHTA, CDR2 FQGTGA. The CDR3 extends over 14 amino acids. V lost 2 bases, J lost 10 bases, and 6 bases stayed unmatched. DNA for the CDR3: TGTGCCAGCAGCTTATTGCGGGAGGGCCACGAGCAGTTCTTC. Amino acids: CASSLLREGHEQFF.

The chain links TRBV2 to TRBJ1-5; tentative D call: TRBD1 (6 bases). CDR1 is SNHLY, CDR2 FYNNEI, per germline. The germline V and J ends were trimmed by 3 bases and 7 bases, with 7 bases remaining between them. The CDR3 has 12 amino acids. The CDR3 DNA reads as TGTGCCAGCAGTGACAGGGGCCAGCCCCAGCATTTT. It specifies CASSDRGQPQHF. The full variable domain, completed using reference TRBV2 and TRBJ1-5, is EPEVTQTPSHQVTQMGQEVILRCVPISNHLYFYWYRQILGQKVEFLVSFYNNEISEKSEIFDDQFSVERPDGSNFTLKIRSTKLEDSAMYFCASSDRGQPQHFGDGTRLSIL.

V usage is TRBV29-1 and J usage is TRBJ2-7; D unclear. Germline CDR1 and CDR2: SQVTM and ANQGSEA. CDR3 length: 12 amino acids. Trimming left V 4 bases short and J 0 bases short, with 7 bases between. The CDR3 DNA is TGCAGCGTTGGAATGGCCTCCTACGAGCAGTACTTC. Residues: CSVGMASYEQYF.

V usage is TRBV13 and J usage is TRBJ1-2; no firm D call. In germline, CDR1 is PRHDT, CDR2 FYEKMQ (reference sequence). V lost 5 bases to trimming and J lost 0 bases, with 16 bases between them. The CDR3 is made up of 16 amino acids. The CDR3 protein is CASSPQQRPANYGYTF. The CDR3 DNA reads as TGTGCCAGCAGCCCCCAGCAGCGGCCCGCTAACTATGGCTACACCTTC.

Remarks on this clone: No conserved phenylalanine or tryptophan is present at the end of the CDR3, so a read error is the likely explanation. The CDR3 loop reads CASINRGEQYL. Here the CDR3 DNA reads TGTGCCAGCATCAACAGGGGGGAGCAGTACCTC. The rearrangement uses TRBV6-5 and TRBJ2-7, with 8 bases fitting TRBD1. CDR3 length: 11 amino acids. The germline V gene has CDR1 MNHEY and CDR2 SVGAGI. V gave up 7 bases and J gave up 7 bases; unmatched junction bases: 3.

This clone was recorded only once. The chain has TRBV5-1 and TRBJ2-1; 7 bases fit TRBD1. J gave up 0 bases and V 5 bases, and 2 bases lay outside the gene matches. CDR1 SGHRS and CDR2 YFSETQ come from the germline V gene. This CDR3 comprises 14 residues. The CDR3 loop reads CASRTGSSYNEQFF. DNA of the CDR3: TGCGCCAGCAGGACAGGGAGCTCCTACAATGAGCAGTTCTTC.

The CDR3: CASSLGQGASEQYF. The CDR3 DNA reads as TGCGCCAGCAGCTTGGGACAGGGGGCCTCCGAGCAGTACTTC. The genes are TRBV5-1 and TRBJ2-7; 10 bases align to TRBD1. Germline V gene lookup returns CDR1 SGHRS and CDR2 YFSETQ. The CDR3 extends over 14 amino acids. V gave up 0 bases and J gave up 6 bases; unmatched junction bases: 3.

CDR3 bases: TGTGCCTGGAGTGTTTCACGGACAAATGAAAAACTGTTTTTT. Its protein is CAWSVSRTNEKLFF. The J gene is TRBJ1-4, the V gene TRBV30; D perhaps matches TRBD1 (5 bases). In germline, CDR1 is GTSNPN, CDR2 SVGIG (reference sequence). The CDR3 spans 14 residues. Trimming took off 0 bases at V and 5 bases at J, with 10 bases between the two ends.

V is TRBV25-1 and J is TRBJ1-5; unclear D gene. The V gene lost 2 bases and the J gene lost 6 bases, with 8 bases spanning the gap. This CDR3 region has 13 residues. Germline V gene sequence: CDR1 MGHDK, CDR2 SYGVNS. The CDR3 bases are TGTGCCAGCAGTGAAACACGTGGTCAGCCCCAGCATTTT. Amino acids: CASSETRGQPQHF.

This chain joins TRBV28 and TRBJ2-7; TRBD1 is a possible D gene (6 bases). Trimming removed 4 bases from V and 0 bases from J, with 10 bases in between. Looked up from germline, CDR1 is MDHEN and CDR2 is SYDVKM. The CDR3 runs to 14 residues. The CDR3 nucleotides read TGTGCCAGCAGTTATACAGGGAGCTCCTACGAGCAGTACTTC. Encoded protein: CASSYTGSSYEQYF. Based on the CDR3 plus reference TRBV28 and TRBJ2-7, the full variable domain is DVKVTQSSRYLVKRTGEKVFLECVQDMDHENMFWYRQDPGLGLRLIYFSYDVKMKEKGDIPEGYSVSREKKERFSLILESASTNQTSMYLCASSYTGSSYEQYFGPGTRLTVT.

V gene TRBV7-2 combines with J gene TRBJ2-4; the D gene is possibly TRBD2 (5 bases). This CDR3 spans 16 amino acids. Germline V gene data show CDR1 as SGHTA and CDR2 as FQGNSA. Trimming pared 1 base from V and 3 bases from J, leaving 13 bases between. The CDR3 DNA follows: TGTGCCAGCAGCTTAGGAGGGCCCCCGGGCAAAAACATTCAGTACTTC. Protein sequence: CASSLGGPPGKNIQYF.

This CDR3 is CASSLSAGRGQETQYF. CDR3 DNA sequence: TGTGCCAGCAGCTTATCCGCTGGCCGTGGCCAAGAGACCCAGTACTTC. The gene calls are TRBV7-2 and TRBJ2-5; D remains ambiguous. The V and J ends lost 2 bases and 1 base respectively, with 14 bases between them. The CDR3 is made up of 16 amino acids. The germline V gene has CDR1 SGHTA and CDR2 FQGNSA.

The V gene is TRBV7-2, the J gene TRBJ2-1; 7 bases are a match to TRBD2. This CDR3 is built from 17 residues. V was pared by 3 bases and J by 0 bases, with 8 bases of the junction left unmatched. Germline loops: CDR1 SGHTA, CDR2 FQGNSA. In DNA form, the CDR3 reads TGTGCCAGCAGCTTTACCGGGGGGACTTACTCCTACAATGAGCAGTTCTTC. It codes for CASSFTGGTYSYNEQFF.